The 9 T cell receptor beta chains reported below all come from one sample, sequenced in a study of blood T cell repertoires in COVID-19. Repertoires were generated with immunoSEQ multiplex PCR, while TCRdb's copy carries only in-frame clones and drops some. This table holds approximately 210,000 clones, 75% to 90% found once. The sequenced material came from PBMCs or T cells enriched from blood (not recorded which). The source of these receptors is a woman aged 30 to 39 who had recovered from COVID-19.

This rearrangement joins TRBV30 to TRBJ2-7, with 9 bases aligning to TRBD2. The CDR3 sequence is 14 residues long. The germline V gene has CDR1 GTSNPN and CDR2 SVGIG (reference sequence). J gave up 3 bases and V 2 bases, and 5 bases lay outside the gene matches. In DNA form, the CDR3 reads TGTGCCTGGAGTCCCGGGACTAGCAGCTACGAGCAGTACTTC. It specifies CAWSPGTSSYEQYF.

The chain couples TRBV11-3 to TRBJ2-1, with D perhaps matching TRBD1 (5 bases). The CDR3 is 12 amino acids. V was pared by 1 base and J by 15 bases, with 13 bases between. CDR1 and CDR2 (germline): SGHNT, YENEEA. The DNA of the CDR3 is TGTGCCAGCAGCTTAGGGCCCCTAGGGGTGTTCTTC. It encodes CASSLGPLGVFF. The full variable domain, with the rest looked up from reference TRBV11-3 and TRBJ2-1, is EAGVVQSPRYKIIEKKQPVAFWCNPISGHNTLYWYLQNLGQGPELLIRYENEEAVDDSQLPKDRFSAERLKGVDSTLKIQPAELGDSAVYLCASSLGPLGVFFGPGTRLTVL.

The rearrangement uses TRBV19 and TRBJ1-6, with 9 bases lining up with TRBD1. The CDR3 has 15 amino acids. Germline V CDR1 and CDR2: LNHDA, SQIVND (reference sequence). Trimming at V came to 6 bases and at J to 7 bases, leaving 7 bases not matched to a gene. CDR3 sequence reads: CASRGDRALNSPLHF. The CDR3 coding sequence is TGTGCCAGTAGGGGGGACAGGGCCTTAAATTCACCCCTCCACTTT.

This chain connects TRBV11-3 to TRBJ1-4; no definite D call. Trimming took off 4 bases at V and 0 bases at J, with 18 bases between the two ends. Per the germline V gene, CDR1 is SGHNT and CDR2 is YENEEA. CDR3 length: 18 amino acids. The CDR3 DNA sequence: TGTGCCAGCAGCTCCGTTTGGAGGGCTCCATCAACTAATGAAAAACTGTTTTTT. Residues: CASSSVWRAPSTNEKLFF.

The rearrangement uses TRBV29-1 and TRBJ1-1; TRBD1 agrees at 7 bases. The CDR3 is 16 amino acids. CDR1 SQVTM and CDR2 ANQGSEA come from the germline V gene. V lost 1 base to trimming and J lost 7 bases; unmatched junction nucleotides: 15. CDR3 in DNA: TGCAGCGTTGAAGGGACCGGACAGGACAGGAATGGTGAAGCTTTCTTT. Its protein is CSVEGTGQDRNGEAFF. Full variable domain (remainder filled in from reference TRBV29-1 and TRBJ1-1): SAVISQKPSRDICQRGTSLTIQCQVDSQVTMMFWYRQQPGQSLTLIATANQGSEATYESGFVIDKFPISRPNLTFSTLTVSNMSPEDSSIYLCSVEGTGQDRNGEAFFGQGTRLTVV.

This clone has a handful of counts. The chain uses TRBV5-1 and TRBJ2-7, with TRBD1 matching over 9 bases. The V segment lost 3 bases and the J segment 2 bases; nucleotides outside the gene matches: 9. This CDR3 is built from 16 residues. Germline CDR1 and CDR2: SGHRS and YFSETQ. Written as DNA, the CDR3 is TGCGCCAGCAGCTACTCTCCGGGACAGGGACCCTACGAGCAGTACTTC. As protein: CASSYSPGQGPYEQYF.

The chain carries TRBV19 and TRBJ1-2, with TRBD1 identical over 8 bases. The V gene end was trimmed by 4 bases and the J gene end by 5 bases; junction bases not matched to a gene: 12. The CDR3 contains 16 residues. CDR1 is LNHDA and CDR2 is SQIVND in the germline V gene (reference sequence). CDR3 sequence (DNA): TGTGCCAGTAGTACGACCGGGACAGGTATCATTTATGGCTACACCTTC. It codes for CASSTTGTGIIYGYTF.

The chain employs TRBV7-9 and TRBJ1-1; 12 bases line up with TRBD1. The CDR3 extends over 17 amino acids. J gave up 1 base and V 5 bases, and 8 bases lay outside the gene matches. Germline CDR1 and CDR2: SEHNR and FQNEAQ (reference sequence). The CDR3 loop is CASSVAGDRGRNTEAFF. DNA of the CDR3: TGTGCCAGCAGCGTGGCCGGGGACAGGGGGCGGAACACTGAAGCTTTCTTT.

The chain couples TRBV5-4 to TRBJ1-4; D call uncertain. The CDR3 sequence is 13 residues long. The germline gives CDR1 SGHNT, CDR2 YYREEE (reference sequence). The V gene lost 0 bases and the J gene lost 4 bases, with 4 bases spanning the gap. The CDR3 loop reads CASSLGLNEKLFF. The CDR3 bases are TGTGCCAGCAGCTTGGGGCTTAATGAAAAACTGTTTTTT.